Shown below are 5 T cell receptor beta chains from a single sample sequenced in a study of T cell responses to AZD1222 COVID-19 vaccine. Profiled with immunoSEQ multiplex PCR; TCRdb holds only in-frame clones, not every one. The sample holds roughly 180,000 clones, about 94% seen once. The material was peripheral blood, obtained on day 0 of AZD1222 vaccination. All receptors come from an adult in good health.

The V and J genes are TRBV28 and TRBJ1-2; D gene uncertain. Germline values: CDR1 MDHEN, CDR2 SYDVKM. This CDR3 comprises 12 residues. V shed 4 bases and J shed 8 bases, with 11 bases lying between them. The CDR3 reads CASSSDQRGYTF. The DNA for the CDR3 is TGTGCCAGCAGTTCGGACCAACGGGGCTACACCTTC.

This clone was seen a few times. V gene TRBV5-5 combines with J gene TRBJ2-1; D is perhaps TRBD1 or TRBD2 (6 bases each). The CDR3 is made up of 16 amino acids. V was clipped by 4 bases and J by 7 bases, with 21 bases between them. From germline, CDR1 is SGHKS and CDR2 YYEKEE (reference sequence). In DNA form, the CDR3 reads TGTGCCAGCAGCCCGCAACCCCAAACAGGGAGGAATGAGCAGTTCTTC. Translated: CASSPQPQTGRNEQFF.

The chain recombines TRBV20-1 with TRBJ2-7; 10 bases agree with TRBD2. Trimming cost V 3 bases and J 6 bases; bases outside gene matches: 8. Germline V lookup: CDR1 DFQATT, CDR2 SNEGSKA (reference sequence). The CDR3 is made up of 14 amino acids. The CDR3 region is CSASLASGSSEQYF. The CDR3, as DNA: TGCAGTGCTAGTTTGGCTAGCGGGAGCTCCGAGCAGTACTTC.

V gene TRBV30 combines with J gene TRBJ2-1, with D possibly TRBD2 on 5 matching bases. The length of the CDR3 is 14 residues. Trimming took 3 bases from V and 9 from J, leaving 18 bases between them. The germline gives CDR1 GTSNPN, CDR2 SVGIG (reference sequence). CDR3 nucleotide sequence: TGTGCCTGGAGCCCCCCGAGGGCGACCAGTGAGCAGTTCTTC. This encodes CAWSPPRATSEQFF.

In nucleotides, the CDR3 is TGTGCCAGCAGTTTCAACTGGAATCAGCCCCAGCATTTT. Residues: CASSFNWNQPQHF. V usage is TRBV27 and J usage is TRBJ1-5; unclear D gene. Germline V CDR1 and CDR2: MNHEY, SMNVEV (reference sequence). V was pared by 3 bases and J by 4 bases, with 7 bases between. The CDR3 runs to 13 residues.